The 5 T cell receptor beta chains below come from one sample, sequenced in a study of neoadjuvant anti-PD-1 for oral cavity cancer (TCRdb year 2021). The library relied on the immunoSEQ multiplex PCR assay. The source is immuneACCESS, and TCRdb retained only in-frame sequences with V and J called. Part of the clones is not carried over; for the studies checked, unresolved V genes explain less than half of this, and the remainder is unexplained. For this sample the table gives around 65,000 clones, of which 85% to 90% were detected only once. Of the sample, more than 2.5% falls within the top ten clones. This sample's time point label indicates: after neoadjuvant nivolumab, at surgical resection. The source was PBMCs, collected after nivolumab (anti-PD-1) treatment. The receptors were gathered from a person between 35 and 79 years old with oral cavity squamous cell carcinoma.

This chain links TRBV10-1 with TRBJ1-3; no definite D call. The CDR3 runs to 13 residues. The V and J ends lost 7 bases and 0 bases respectively, with 7 bases between them. CDR1 is WNHNN, CDR2 SYGVQD, per germline (reference sequence). This CDR3 reads CASMSGSGNTIYF. The CDR3 DNA is TGCGCCAGCATGAGCGGCTCTGGAAACACCATATATTTT.

In this sample, this clone turned up a few times. The J gene is TRBJ2-3, the V gene TRBV29-1; 9 bases line up with TRBD2. With V trimmed by 7 bases and J by 4 bases, 9 bases remained unmatched. Germline CDR1 and CDR2: SQVTM and ANQGSEA. The CDR3 length is 14 residues. CDR3 sequence (DNA): TGCAGCGCCCGCGGGGGGGCGGGGGCAGATACGCAGTATTTT. It specifies CSARGGAGADTQYF.

This chain connects TRBV29-1 to TRBJ2-3, with 11 nucleotides matching TRBD1. CDR3 length equals 15 residues. Germline-derived CDR1 and CDR2 are SQVTM and ANQGSEA. The V segment lost 4 bases and the J segment 5 bases; nucleotides outside the gene matches: 8. The CDR3 reads CSVVGDRGRLDTQYF. The CDR3 bases are TGCAGCGTTGTAGGGGACAGGGGGAGATTAGATACGCAGTATTTT.

The J gene is TRBJ1-1, the V gene TRBV29-1; D uncertain. The CDR3 has 13 amino acids. Per the germline V gene, CDR1 is SQVTM and CDR2 is ANQGSEA. Trimming removed 4 bases at V and 3 bases at J, with 12 bases between. The CDR3 region has the DNA TGCAGCGTTGGAGGTGGTGAGTACACTGAAGCTTTCTTT. It specifies CSVGGGEYTEAFF.

The chain is built from TRBV4-1 and TRBJ1-1; perhaps TRBD1 as D (5 bases). The CDR3 covers 15 residues. Germline loops: CDR1 MGHRA, CDR2 YSYEKL. Trimming stripped 1 base from V and 3 bases from J, with 12 bases between. The CDR3 reads CASSQVGRGDTEAFF. CDR3 nucleotides: TGCGCCAGCAGCCAAGTAGGGCGGGGGGACACTGAAGCTTTCTTT.